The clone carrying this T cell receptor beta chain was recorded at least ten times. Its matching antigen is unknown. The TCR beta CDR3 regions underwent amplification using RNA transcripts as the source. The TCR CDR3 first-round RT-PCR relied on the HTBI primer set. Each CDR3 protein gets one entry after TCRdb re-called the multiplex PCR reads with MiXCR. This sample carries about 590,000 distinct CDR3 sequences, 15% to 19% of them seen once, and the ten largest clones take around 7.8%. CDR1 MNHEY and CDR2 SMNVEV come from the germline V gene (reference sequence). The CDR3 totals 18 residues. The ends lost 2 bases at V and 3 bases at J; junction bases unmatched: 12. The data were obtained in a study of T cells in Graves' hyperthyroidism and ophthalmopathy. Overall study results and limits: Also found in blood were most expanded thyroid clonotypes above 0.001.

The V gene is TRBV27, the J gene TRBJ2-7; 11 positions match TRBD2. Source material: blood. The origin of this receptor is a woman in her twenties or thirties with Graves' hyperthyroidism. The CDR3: CASSLKTPTSGTYYEQYF. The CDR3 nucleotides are TGTGCCAGCAGTTTAAAGACCCCGACTAGCGGGACGTACTACGAGCAGTACTTC.